These 25 T cell receptor beta chains originate from one sample sequenced in a study of T cells after yellow fever vaccination. TCRdb recomputed calls from the 5' RACE reads with MiXCR, one row per CDR3 protein. The table shows under 15,000 distinct CDR3 sequences, with about 7.1% occurring only once. Sequencing was performed on PBMCs, either bulk or a sorted T-cell subset (CD4+, CD8+, memory, or dextramer-sorted; not recorded which), taken on the day of the yellow fever booster vaccination. All receptors derive from a man between 18 and 35 years old who received the YFV17D yellow fever vaccine.

This clonotype is judged medium-sized. The gene calls are TRBV6-2 or TRBV6-3 and TRBJ2-5; D is perhaps TRBD2 (5 bases). The CDR3 covers 13 residues. Looked up from germline, CDR1 is MNHEY and CDR2 is SVGEGT. V shed 6 bases and J shed 5 bases, with 13 bases lying between them. In DNA, the CDR3 is TGTGCCAGCAGACCGTGGACTGAGGAGACCCAGTACTTC. Translated: CASRPWTEETQYF.

By sample fraction, this clonotype is medium-sized (0.01 to 0.1%). This rearrangement joins TRBV4-3 to TRBJ1-2, with TRBD1 matching 7 bases. V shed 4 bases, J shed 6 bases, and the junction held 14 bases outside the gene matches. CDR3 size: 16 residues. Germline V CDR1 and CDR2: LGHNA, YSLEER. The CDR3: CASSRGTDSGYDGYTF. The CDR3 DNA reads as TGCGCCAGCAGCCGAGGGACAGACTCGGGGTATGATGGCTACACCTTC.

Many counts were recorded for this clonotype. This chain uses TRBV6-1 with TRBJ2-4, with no clear D. Trimming stripped 2 bases from V and 0 bases from J, with 5 bases between. CDR3 length: 14 residues. Germline loops: CDR1 MNHNS, CDR2 SASEGT. CDR3: CASSETVAKNIQYF. The CDR3 bases are TGTGCCAGCAGTGAAACCGTAGCCAAAAACATTCAGTACTTC.

This clonotype was found many times. The chain employs TRBV3-1 and TRBJ1-4, with D possibly matching TRBD1 (5 bases). Germline loops: CDR1 LGHDT, CDR2 YNNKEL (reference sequence). The V end was cut by 6 bases, the J end by 1 base, with 9 bases between. CDR3 size: 14 residues. CDR3 sequence reads: CASSPGRTNEKLFF. In nucleotides, the CDR3 is TGTGCCAGCAGTCCAGGGAGAACTAATGAAAAACTGTTTTTT.

This clonotype is medium-sized within its sample. The chain employs TRBV3-1 and TRBJ1-4; D call uncertain. The V and J ends lost 2 bases and 7 bases respectively, with 11 bases between them. Germline CDR1 is LGHDT and CDR2 is YNNKEL (reference sequence). The CDR3 is made up of 14 amino acids. CDR3 sequence reads: CASSQNSNSEKLFF. The DNA for the CDR3 is TGTGCCAGCAGCCAAAACAGTAACAGTGAAAAACTGTTTTTT.

This clonotype is labeled medium-sized. The V and J genes are TRBV7-8 and TRBJ1-2, with 8 positions matching TRBD1. The CDR3 loop spans 14 amino acids. J lost 6 bases, V lost 1 base, and 4 bases had no gene match. The germline gives CDR1 SGHVS, CDR2 FQNEAQ. This CDR3 is CASSLEVTGDGYTF. The CDR3 DNA reads as TGTGCCAGCAGCTTAGAAGTGACAGGGGATGGCTACACCTTC.

This clonotype was picked up many times. V is TRBV27 and J is TRBJ2-3; no reliable D call. The germline V gene has CDR1 MNHEY and CDR2 SMNVEV (reference sequence). The CDR3 has 16 residues. Trimming cost V 5 bases and J 0 bases, with 15 bases left between them. The chain's CDR3 is CASSRIRVLSTDTQYF. The CDR3 coding sequence is TGTGCCAGCAGTCGTATAAGAGTACTAAGCACAGATACGCAGTATTTT.

A few counts support this clonotype. V and J are TRBV15 and TRBJ1-5; D unresolved. This CDR3 is built from 8 residues. Germline V lookup: CDR1 LNHNV, CDR2 YYDKDF (reference sequence). This CDR3 reads CSNQPQHF. The CDR3 DNA reads as TGTAGCAATCAGCCCCAGCATTTT.

This clonotype is medium-sized (0.01 to 0.1%) in the sample. This sequence joins TRBV5-1 and TRBJ2-7; no definite D call. The CDR3 spans 13 residues. Germline V gene data show CDR1 as SGHRS and CDR2 as YFSETQ. V was clipped by 2 bases and J by 4 bases, with 10 bases between them. DNA for the CDR3: TGCGCCAGCAGCTTACGGCAGGAGTACGAGCAGTACTTC. Translation: CASSLRQEYEQYF. Together with reference TRBV5-1 and TRBJ2-7, the CDR3 gives the full variable domain: KAGVTQTPRYLIKTRGQQVTLSCSPISGHRSVSWYQQTPGQGLQFLFEYFSETQRNKGNFPGRFSGRQFSNSRSEMNVSTLELGDSALYLCASSLRQEYEQYFGPGTRLTVT.

This clonotype was seen ten or more times. This rearrangement joins TRBV5-6 to TRBJ2-1; 7 bases align to TRBD1. Germline V gene lookup returns CDR1 SGHDT and CDR2 YYEEEE. Losses at the gene ends were 4 bases for V and 5 bases for J; bases not matched to a gene: 6. This CDR3 comprises 14 residues. CDR3 nucleotides: TGTGCCAGCAGCCCGCCGGGACAGCACAATGAGCAGTTCTTC. Protein: CASSPPGQHNEQFF.

This clonotype was counted at least ten times. The genes are TRBV5-5 and TRBJ2-5; unclear D gene. Germline V gene sequence: CDR1 SGHKS, CDR2 YYEKEE (reference sequence). V lost 6 bases to trimming and J lost 4 bases, with 13 bases between them. The CDR3 has 13 amino acids. CDR3 DNA: TGTGCCAGCATCATGAGTCCGAGAGAGACCCAGTACTTC. It translates to CASIMSPRETQYF. Filled out from reference TRBV5-5 and TRBJ2-5, the complete variable domain reads DAGVTQSPTHLIKTRGQQVTLRCSPISGHKSVSWYQQVLGQGPQFIFQYYEKEERGRGNFPDRFSARQFPNYSSELNVNALLLGDSALYLCASIMSPRETQYFGPGTRLLVL.

In this sample, this clonotype turned up many times. The chain employs TRBV5-6 and TRBJ1-5; a possible D gene is TRBD1 (6 bases). Per the germline V gene, CDR1 is SGHDT and CDR2 is YYEEEE. The CDR3 totals 15 residues. Trimming left V 5 bases short and J 3 bases short, with 15 bases between. CDR3 bases: TGTGCCAGCAGTGAACTAGGGGGGGTCAATCAGCCCCAGCATTTT. Translation: CASSELGGVNQPQHF.

This clonotype appeared many times. The V call is TRBV6-5, the J call TRBJ2-1; D is undetermined. CDR1 and CDR2 from the germline V gene are MNHEY and SVGAGI. V was trimmed by 7 bases and J by 0 bases, leaving 22 bases between them. The CDR3 covers 18 residues. The CDR3 nucleotides read TGTGCCAGCAAGGAGCGCTCAAGCCCCATGAGCTCCTACAATGAGCAGTTCTTC. Its protein product is CASKERSSPMSSYNEQFF.

This clonotype was seen many times. The CDR3 sequence: CASSLRTGGAEKLFF. DNA of the CDR3: TGTGCCAGCAGCTTACGGACAGGGGGCGCTGAAAAACTGTTTTTT. V usage is TRBV11-2 and J usage is TRBJ1-4, with 11 bases aligning to TRBD1. After removal of 2 bases from V and 7 bases from J, the junction contained 3 bases not matched to a gene. Germline CDR1 SGHAT, CDR2 FQNNGV. This CDR3 is built from 15 residues.

This clonotype appeared many times. The chain employs TRBV3-1 and TRBJ1-1, with no clear D. This CDR3 region has 13 residues. Germline assignment: CDR1 LGHDT and CDR2 YNNKEL (reference sequence). Trimming removed 2 bases at V and 0 bases at J, with 4 bases between. CDR3 coding DNA: TGTGCCAGCAGCCAACAGTTGAACACTGAAGCTTTCTTT. Translation gives CASSQQLNTEAFF.

This clonotype occurred many times. The chain carries TRBV5-1 and TRBJ2-7; TRBD2 aligns across 12 bases. V lost 4 bases and J lost 7; bases outside the gene matches: 12. This CDR3 comprises 16 residues. The germline V gene encodes CDR1 SGHRS and CDR2 YFSETQ. The chain's CDR3 is CASSRTLAGGPREQYF. The DNA of the CDR3 is TGCGCCAGCAGCCGGACCCTAGCGGGGGGGCCGCGGGAGCAGTACTTC.

This clonotype was detected many times. The V gene is TRBV24-1, the J gene TRBJ2-2; D remains ambiguous. V lost 4 bases, J lost 7 bases, and 12 bases lay in between. This CDR3 has 14 residues. Looked up from germline, CDR1 is KGHDR and CDR2 is SFDVKD. The CDR3 reads CATSDEVGYGELFF. The CDR3 bases are TGTGCCACCAGTGACGAAGTAGGGTACGGGGAGCTGTTTTTT.

This clonotype was seen many times. CDR3 DNA: TGTGCCAGCAGCTCCCGGACGGGGGAGCAGTTCTTC. It translates to CASSSRTGEQFF. This sequence joins TRBV5-5 and TRBJ2-1, with a weak D call TRBD2 (5 bases). The CDR3 loop spans 12 amino acids. The V and J ends lost 3 bases and 10 bases respectively, with 11 bases between them. Per germline, CDR1 SGHKS and CDR2 YYEKEE (reference sequence).

This clonotype is medium-sized (0.01 to 0.1%) within its sample. V and J are TRBV5-1 and TRBJ2-5; 8 bases fit TRBD1. Germline CDR1 SGHRS, CDR2 YFSETQ. CDR3 size: 15 residues. J gave up 5 bases and V 0 bases, and 6 bases lay outside the gene matches. The CDR3 protein is CASSLVTGVMETQYF. In nucleotides, the CDR3 is TGCGCCAGCAGCTTGGTGACAGGGGTGATGGAGACCCAGTACTTC.

This clonotype was observed at least ten times. The gene calls are TRBV6-2 or TRBV6-3 and TRBJ2-1; D gene ambiguous. The CDR3 runs 12 residues. The V and J ends lost 8 bases and 2 bases respectively, with 7 bases between them. Germline-derived CDR1 and CDR2 are MNHEY and SVGEGT. CDR3 protein: CASDSPYNEQFF. The DNA for the CDR3 is TGTGCCAGCGATAGCCCCTACAATGAGCAGTTCTTC.

There are many counts of this clonotype. CDR3 in amino acids: CASSFVTGEGENGYTF. Written as DNA, the CDR3 is TGCGCCAGCAGCTTCGTAACAGGGGAAGGGGAGAATGGCTACACCTTC. The chain is built from TRBV5-1 and TRBJ1-2; 7 nucleotides line up with TRBD1. With 2 bases clipped from V and 6 bases from J, the junction kept 13 bases outside the gene matches. Germline lookup yields CDR1 SGHRS and CDR2 YFSETQ. CDR3 length: 16 amino acids.

This clonotype was observed many times. The V gene is TRBV21-1, the J gene TRBJ2-1. TRBV21-1 is a pseudogene locus. CDR3 size: 17 residues. The CDR3 loop is CASSKVWESCSYNEQFF. The CDR3, as DNA: TGTGCCAGCAGCAAAGTGTGGGAAAGTTGCTCCTACAATGAGCAGTTCTTC.

This clonotype showed up many times. This chain links TRBV4-1 with TRBJ1-1, with TRBD1 as a possible D gene (6 bases). Germline CDR1 is MGHRA and CDR2 is YSYEKL. The CDR3 contains 13 residues. Deletions cut 5 bases from V and 7 bases from J, with 14 bases between. The CDR3 reads CASSKRQEYEAFF. The CDR3 DNA follows: TGCGCCAGCAGCAAGAGACAGGAGTATGAAGCTTTCTTT.

In its sample, this clonotype was seen many times. The chain joins TRBV3-1 to TRBJ2-7; D ambiguous. The CDR3 runs 14 residues. Germline CDR1 reads LGHDT; CDR2 reads YNNKEL (reference sequence). The V end was cut by 0 bases, the J end by 0 bases, with 6 bases between. The CDR3 DNA sequence: TGTGCCAGCAGCCAAGAGGTCAACTCCTACGAGCAGTACTTC. It translates to CASSQEVNSYEQYF.

This clonotype was seen ten or more times. The rearrangement uses TRBV4-3 and TRBJ2-3, with D unclear. V shed 0 bases and J shed 6 bases, with 16 bases lying between them. Germline-derived CDR1 and CDR2 are LGHNA and YSLEER. The CDR3 loop spans 16 amino acids. The CDR3 DNA reads as TGCGCCAGCAGCCAAGATATCGGGCAGGCCGGTGATACGCAGTATTTT. Translation gives CASSQDIGQAGDTQYF.